Listed here are 30 T cell receptor beta chains from one sample, sequenced in a study of T cell changes during pregnancy in multiple sclerosis. The protocol was immunoSEQ multiplex PCR, while the TCRdb copy is restricted to in-frame clones and leaves out a portion. The sample has more than 40,000 clones; around 93% are singletons. The sample consisted of CD8+ T cells from peripheral blood mononuclear cells, taken in the first trimester of pregnancy. These receptors came from a female donor with multiple sclerosis, enrolled in a pregnancy study.

V gene TRBV9 combines with J gene TRBJ1-6, with D perhaps matching TRBD1 (6 bases). Germline V lookup: CDR1 SGDLS, CDR2 YYNGEE. CDR3 length: 17 amino acids. The germline V and J ends were trimmed by 0 bases and 7 bases, with 17 bases remaining between them. In DNA, the CDR3 is TGTGCCAGCAGCGTAGCCGCTGGGGGCGGCCTCAATTCACCCCTCCACTTT. Translated, it gives CASSVAAGGGLNSPLHF.

This rearrangement joins TRBV2 to TRBJ2-7; 7 bases agree with TRBD1. V trimming: 3 bases; J trimming: 2 bases; junction bases outside the gene matches: 4. This CDR3 has 14 amino acids. Germline V gene lookup returns CDR1 SNHLY and CDR2 FYNNEI. CDR3 residues: CASSDPQGTYEQYF. In nucleotides, the CDR3 is TGTGCCAGCAGTGACCCACAGGGGACCTACGAGCAGTACTTC.

The chain joins TRBV11-2 to TRBJ1-5, with TRBD1 as a possible D gene (5 bases). The CDR3 loop spans 17 amino acids. Germline V gene lookup returns CDR1 SGHAT and CDR2 FQNNGV. V was cut by 1 base and J by 1 base, with 14 bases left in between. This CDR3 reads CASSLGVGGSSNQPQHF. The CDR3 nucleotides are TGTGCCAGCAGCTTAGGAGTCGGGGGGTCGAGCAATCAGCCCCAGCATTTT.

The chain recombines TRBV9 with TRBJ1-2; D remains unclear. Germline loops: CDR1 SGDLS, CDR2 YYNGEE. The length of the CDR3 is 13 residues. Trimming shortened V by 4 bases and J by 6 bases, and 13 bases separated the two germline ends. The CDR3 nucleotides are TGTGCCAGCAGCCCTGACATGCCCGATGGCTACACCTTC. The encoded protein is CASSPDMPDGYTF.

The rearrangement joins TRBV4-3 to TRBJ1-1, with TRBD1 identical over 9 bases. Germline assignment: CDR1 LGHNA and CDR2 YSLEER. V shed 0 bases and J 4 bases; nucleotides not matched to a gene: 3. This CDR3 spans 15 amino acids. The CDR3 reads CASSQDLGQGTEAFF. CDR3 sequence (DNA): TGCGCCAGCAGCCAAGATCTGGGACAGGGCACTGAAGCTTTCTTT.

The chain carries TRBV6-5 and TRBJ2-1; D is perhaps TRBD2 (5 bases). The CDR3 is 15 residues long. Looked up from germline, CDR1 is MNHEY and CDR2 is SVGAGI. V dropped 6 bases and J dropped 5 bases, with 17 bases sitting between them. The DNA of the CDR3 is TGTGCCAGCAGCGGTGTAGATGGGAGTCACAATGAGCAGTTCTTC. Translating gives CASSGVDGSHNEQFF.

The chain combines TRBV5-8 with TRBJ1-5; D uncertain. V lost 3 bases to trimming and J lost 2 bases, with 6 bases between them. The CDR3 sequence is 13 residues long. CDR1 is SGHTS and CDR2 is YDEGEE in the germline V gene. Here the CDR3 DNA reads TGTGCCAGCAGCTGGGGAGGCAATCAGCCCCAGCATTTT. It is translated as CASSWGGNQPQHF.

The chain employs TRBV9 and TRBJ2-1; D perhaps matches TRBD2 (6 bases). Germline V lookup: CDR1 SGDLS, CDR2 YYNGEE. V was pared by 0 bases and J by 8 bases, with 18 bases between. The CDR3 has 16 amino acids. CDR3 region: CASSVDLAPELDEQFF. The CDR3 DNA reads TGTGCCAGCAGCGTAGACCTAGCGCCCGAGTTGGATGAGCAGTTCTTC.

V usage is TRBV15 and J usage is TRBJ2-7; 10 bases agree with TRBD2. CDR3 length equals 19 residues. Germline CDR1 and CDR2: LNHNV and YYDKDF (reference sequence). The J segment lost 6 bases and the V segment lost 0 bases, leaving 17 bases of the junction unmatched. The CDR3 loop is CATSRELALAGVGLGEQYF. DNA of the CDR3: TGTGCCACCAGCAGAGAGCTAGCCCTAGCGGGAGTGGGACTGGGCGAGCAGTACTTC.

The chain recombines TRBV28 with TRBJ2-1; 8 bases align to TRBD1. From germline, CDR1 is MDHEN and CDR2 SYDVKM. The CDR3 runs 16 residues. V lost 4 bases, J lost 4 bases, and 9 bases stayed unmatched. CDR3 loop: CASSSQTGDHYNEQFF. The CDR3 coding sequence is TGTGCCAGCAGTTCACAGACAGGGGACCATTACAATGAGCAGTTCTTC.

V and J are TRBV4-3 and TRBJ1-2; 8 bases agree with TRBD1. CDR3 length equals 14 residues. Germline V gene data show CDR1 as LGHNA and CDR2 as YSLEER. V was clipped by 4 bases and J by 3 bases; unmatched bases: 4. The CDR3 region is CASSPDRGYYGYTF. The CDR3 nucleotides are TGCGCCAGCAGCCCAGACAGGGGCTACTATGGCTACACCTTC.

The rearrangement links TRBV27 to TRBJ2-1, with TRBD1 as a possible D gene (6 bases). The CDR3 totals 20 residues. Looked up from germline, CDR1 is MNHEY and CDR2 is SMNVEV (reference sequence). The V and J ends lost 1 base and 5 bases respectively, with 27 bases between them. CDR3 coding DNA: TGTGCCAGCAGTTTATATCCCCCAACCACAGGGAGTCACATGGACAATGAGCAGTTCTTC. It translates to CASSLYPPTTGSHMDNEQFF.

The gene calls are TRBV6-4 and TRBJ1-2; 10 bases are a match to TRBD1. Looked up from germline, CDR1 is MRHNA and CDR2 is SNTAGT. The CDR3 totals 13 residues. With V trimmed by 2 bases and J by 7 bases, 1 base remained unmatched. The CDR3 sequence: CASSDDRGLGYTF. The CDR3 DNA sequence: TGTGCCAGCAGTGACGACAGGGGGCTTGGCTACACCTTC.

V is TRBV7-9 and J is TRBJ2-1; the D is unclear. CDR1 and CDR2 (germline): SEHNR, FQNEAQ (reference sequence). V was pared by 7 bases and J by 0 bases, with 10 bases between. CDR3 length: 14 residues. The DNA of the CDR3 is TGTGCCAGCACCATTCGAGGCTCCTACAATGAGCAGTTCTTC. Protein: CASTIRGSYNEQFF.

The chain carries TRBV4-3 and TRBJ1-1; TRBD1 matches 9 bases. This CDR3 has 15 residues. V lost 3 bases, J lost 7 bases, and 9 bases stayed unmatched. Per the germline V gene, CDR1 is LGHNA and CDR2 is YSLEER. CDR3 region: CASSQSSGQGFEAFF. As DNA, the CDR3 is TGCGCCAGCAGCCAGTCTTCGGGACAGGGTTTTGAAGCTTTCTTT.

V and J are TRBV19 and TRBJ2-1; 8 bases agree with TRBD2. Germline V gene sequence: CDR1 LNHDA, CDR2 SQIVND (reference sequence). With 3 bases clipped from V and 6 bases from J, the junction kept 7 bases outside the gene matches. The CDR3 extends over 15 amino acids. This CDR3 reads CASSIMGTSANEQFF. The CDR3 bases are TGTGCCAGTAGTATCATGGGGACTAGTGCCAATGAGCAGTTCTTC.

The rearrangement joins TRBV4-1 to TRBJ1-3; 8 bases fit TRBD1. Germline-derived CDR1 and CDR2 are MGHRA and YSYEKL. J lost 0 bases, V lost 4 bases, and 8 bases had no gene match. This CDR3 contains 17 residues. CDR3 region: CASSPRTGSDSGNTIYF. CDR3 DNA: TGCGCCAGCAGCCCTCGGACAGGGTCTGACTCTGGAAACACCATATATTTT.

The chain has TRBV30 and TRBJ2-1; 7 bases are shared with TRBD2. The ends lost 1 base at V and 3 bases at J; junction bases unmatched: 3. CDR1 is GTSNPN and CDR2 is SVGIG in the germline V gene (reference sequence). The CDR3 runs 14 residues. CDR3 coding DNA: TGTGCCTGGAGTGAAAGCGGGATCTACAATGAGCAGTTCTTC. Protein sequence: CAWSESGIYNEQFF. Together with reference TRBV30 and TRBJ2-1, the CDR3 gives the full variable domain: SQTIHQWPATLVQPVGSPLSLECTVEGTSNPNLYWYRQAAGRGLQLLFYSVGIGQISSEVPQNLSASRPQDRQFILSSKKLLLSDSGFYLCAWSESGIYNEQFFGPGTRLTVL.

The genes are TRBV7-9 and TRBJ2-4; 9 bases fit TRBD2. The CDR3 contains 14 residues. CDR1 and CDR2 (germline): SEHNR, FQNEAQ (reference sequence). V lost 0 bases to trimming and J lost 12 bases; unmatched junction nucleotides: 6. In DNA form, the CDR3 reads TGTGCCAGCAGCTTAGCGCTGAGCGGGGGGACTCAGTACTTC. Translated, it gives CASSLALSGGTQYF.

V is TRBV7-9 and J is TRBJ2-3; 7 bases match TRBD2. Germline V gene data show CDR1 as SEHNR and CDR2 as FQNEAQ (reference sequence). The CDR3 totals 12 residues. V was pared by 4 bases and J by 12 bases, with 7 bases of the junction left unmatched. CDR3 in DNA: TGTGCCAGCAGCTCCTATGCGGGAGACCAGTATTTT. Translating gives CASSSYAGDQYF.

The CDR3, as DNA: TGTGCCAGCAGTCCAAGGACAGGACTAAACACCGGGGAGCTGTTTTTT. Protein: CASSPRTGLNTGELFF. The chain links TRBV27 to TRBJ2-2, with D tentatively TRBD1 (7 bases). Germline V gene data show CDR1 as MNHEY and CDR2 as SMNVEV (reference sequence). The CDR3 is made up of 16 amino acids. V lost 5 bases and J 2 bases, leaving 15 bases between the germline ends.

This rearrangement joins TRBV2 to TRBJ2-7; 7 positions match TRBD2. The trim removed 7 bases at V and 2 bases at J, leaving 20 bases unmatched. The CDR3 sequence is 18 residues long. The germline V gene has CDR1 SNHLY and CDR2 FYNNEI. The CDR3 sequence: CASIIRVPQASGTYEQYF. CDR3 sequence (DNA): TGTGCCAGCATCATCAGGGTCCCTCAGGCTAGCGGTACCTACGAGCAGTACTTC.

With regard to this clone: Relative to the germline gene, one junction end is altered; a read error may explain this. The gene calls are TRBV2 and TRBJ1-1, with D tentatively TRBD1 (6 bases). CDR3 length: 15 amino acids. Germline values: CDR1 SNHLY, CDR2 FYNNEI. This chain's CDR3 is CASSASTGITARGLF. The CDR3 coding sequence is TGTGCCAGCAGTGCCTCAACAGGGATTACCGCCCGTGGCCTCTTT.

In this sample, this clone turned up once. V and J are TRBV6-5 and TRBJ2-1; TRBD2 matches 9 bases. The germline gives CDR1 MNHEY, CDR2 SVGAGI. The V segment lost 7 bases and the J segment 10 bases; nucleotides outside the gene matches: 8. This CDR3 has 13 amino acids. The CDR3 loop reads CASTSTSGREQFF. For the CDR3, the DNA is TGTGCCAGCACTTCAACGAGCGGGAGGGAGCAGTTCTTC.

The chain uses TRBV6-1 and TRBJ2-7, with TRBD1 identical over 8 bases. This CDR3 has 14 amino acids. The V gene's germline CDR1 is MNHNS and CDR2 SASEGT. V gave up 9 bases and J gave up 3 bases; unmatched junction bases: 10. The CDR3: CASIDRGRDYEQYF. CDR3 nucleotide sequence: TGTGCCAGTATTGACAGGGGACGAGACTACGAGCAGTACTTC.

A single count supports this clone. The V gene is TRBV28, the J gene TRBJ2-2, with D perhaps TRBD1 (6 bases). Germline values: CDR1 MDHEN, CDR2 SYDVKM. Trimming cost V 5 bases and J 3 bases, with 25 bases left between them. This CDR3 contains 19 residues. In DNA form, the CDR3 reads TGTGCCAGCAGTCGCCCCGACAGGATAGAAAGGGTAGACACCGGGGAGCTGTTTTTT. Its translation is CASSRPDRIERVDTGELFF.

The CDR3 sequence: CASSQETGYEKLFF. The DNA of the CDR3 is TGTGCCAGCAGCCAAGAGACAGGGTATGAAAAACTGTTTTTT. V is TRBV4-2 and J is TRBJ1-4; 7 bases map to TRBD1. The V gene's germline CDR1 is LGHNA and CDR2 YNFKEQ. V shed 0 bases, J shed 6 bases, and the junction held 1 base outside the gene matches. The length of the CDR3 is 14 residues.

J is TRBJ2-7 and V is TRBV6-1; D perhaps matches TRBD2 (7 bases). Germline CDR1 is MNHNS and CDR2 is SASEGT. V was shortened by 2 bases and J by 6 bases, with 11 bases between the two germline ends. The CDR3 has 13 residues. Here the CDR3 reads CASSETGTIEQYF. For the CDR3, the DNA is TGTGCCAGCAGTGAAACAGGGACTATCGAGCAGTACTTC.

The rearrangement uses TRBV9 and TRBJ2-3, with TRBD2 identical over 9 bases. Germline CDR1 SGDLS, CDR2 YYNGEE. This CDR3 has 16 amino acids. V dropped 1 base and J dropped 2; count of bases not matched to a gene: 5. CDR3 region: CASSVFSGGATDTQYF. The DNA of the CDR3 is TGTGCCAGCAGCGTATTTAGCGGGGGAGCCACAGATACGCAGTATTTT.

The genes are TRBV2 and TRBJ2-1; D gene ambiguous. V lost 6 bases and J 10 bases, leaving 10 bases between the germline ends. This CDR3 spans 11 amino acids. Per the germline V gene, CDR1 is SNHLY and CDR2 is FYNNEI. This CDR3 reads CASSPEEEQFF. The CDR3 nucleotides read TGTGCCAGCAGCCCCGAGGAGGAGCAGTTCTTC.